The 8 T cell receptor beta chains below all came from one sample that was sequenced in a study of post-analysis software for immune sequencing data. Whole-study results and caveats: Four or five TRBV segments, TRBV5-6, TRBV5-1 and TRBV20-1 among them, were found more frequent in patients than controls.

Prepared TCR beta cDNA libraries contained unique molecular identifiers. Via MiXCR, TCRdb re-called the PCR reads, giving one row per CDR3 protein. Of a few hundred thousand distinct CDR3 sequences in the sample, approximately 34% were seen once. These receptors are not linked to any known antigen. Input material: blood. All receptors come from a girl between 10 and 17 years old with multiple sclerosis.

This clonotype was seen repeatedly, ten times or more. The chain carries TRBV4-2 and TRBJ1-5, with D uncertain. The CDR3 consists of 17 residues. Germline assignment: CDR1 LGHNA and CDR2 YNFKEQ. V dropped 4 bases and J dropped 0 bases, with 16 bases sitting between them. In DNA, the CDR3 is TGTGCCAGCAGCCCAACGGACGACGCTAATAGCAATCAGCCCCAGCATTTT. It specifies CASSPTDDANSNQPQHF.

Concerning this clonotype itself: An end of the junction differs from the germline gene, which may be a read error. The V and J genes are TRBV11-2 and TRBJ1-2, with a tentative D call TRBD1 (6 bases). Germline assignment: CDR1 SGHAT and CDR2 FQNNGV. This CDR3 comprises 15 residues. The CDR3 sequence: CAGSSPAGENYGYTF. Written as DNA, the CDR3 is TGTGCCGGCAGCTCCCCGGCAGGGGAAAACTATGGCTACACCTTC.

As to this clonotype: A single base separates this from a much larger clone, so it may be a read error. The CDR3: CASSYGAAGGTQYF. The CDR3 DNA is TGTGCCAGCAGTTACGGAGCGGCTGGGGGTACGCAGTATTTT. J is TRBJ2-3 and V is TRBV6-6; D assignment may be TRBD1 or TRBD2 (5 bases each). This CDR3 has 14 amino acids. Trimming took 2 bases from V and 8 from J, leaving 14 bases between them. Germline values: CDR1 MNHNY, CDR2 SVGAGI (reference sequence).

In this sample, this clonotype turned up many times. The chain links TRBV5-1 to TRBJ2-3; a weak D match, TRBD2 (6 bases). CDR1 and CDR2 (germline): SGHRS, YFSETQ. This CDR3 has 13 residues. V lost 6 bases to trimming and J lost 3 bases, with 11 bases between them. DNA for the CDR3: TGCGCCAGCATGGGACTCGATACAGATACGCAGTATTTT. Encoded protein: CASMGLDTDTQYF.

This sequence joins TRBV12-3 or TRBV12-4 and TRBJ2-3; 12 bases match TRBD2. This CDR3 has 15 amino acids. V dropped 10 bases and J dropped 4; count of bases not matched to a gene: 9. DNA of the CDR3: TGTGCCATCAGGGAGACTAGCGGGGGTGCAGATACGCAGTATTTT. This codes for CAIRETSGGADTQYF.

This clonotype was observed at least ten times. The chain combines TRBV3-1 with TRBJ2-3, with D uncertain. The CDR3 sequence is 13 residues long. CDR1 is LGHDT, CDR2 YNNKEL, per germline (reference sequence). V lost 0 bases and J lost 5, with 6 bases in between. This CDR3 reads CASSQDRRDTQYF. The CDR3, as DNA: TGTGCCAGCAGCCAAGATCGGAGAGATACGCAGTATTTT.

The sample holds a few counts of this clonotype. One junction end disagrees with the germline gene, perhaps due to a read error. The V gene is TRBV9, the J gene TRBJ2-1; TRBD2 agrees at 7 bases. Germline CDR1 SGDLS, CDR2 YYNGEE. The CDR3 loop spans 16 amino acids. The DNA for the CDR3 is TGTGCCAGCAGCGGGGGAGTAGCGGGCTCCCACAATGAGCAGTTCTTC. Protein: CASSGGVAGSHNEQFF.

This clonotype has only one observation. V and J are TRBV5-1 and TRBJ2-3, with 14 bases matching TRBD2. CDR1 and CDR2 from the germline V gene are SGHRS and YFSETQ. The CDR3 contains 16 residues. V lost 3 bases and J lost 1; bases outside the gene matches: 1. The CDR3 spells CASSSGLAGGTDTQYF. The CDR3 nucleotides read TGCGCCAGCAGCTCGGGACTAGCGGGAGGCACAGATACGCAGTATTTT.